This entry lists 22 T cell receptor beta chains sequenced from one sample in a study of CXCR3-negative and CXCR3-positive naive CD8 T cells. TRB cDNA libraries were made by UMI-labeled 5' RACE. TCRdb reprocessed the 5' RACE reads, with one entry per CDR3 protein and no DNA. The sample table sets out some 41,000 distinct CDR3 sequences. The sequenced sample consisted of memory CD8+ T cells from blood. The receptors shown here come from a human donor in good health. Some clones in this sample may be carry-over from other donors' samples.

The gene calls are TRBV6-1 and TRBJ1-5; the D call from TCRdb, TRBD1, cannot be confirmed without DNA. The CDR3 totals 17 residues. Germline V CDR1 and CDR2: MNHNS, SASEGT. CDR3 loop: CASSEEKRTVSNQPQHF.

The CDR3 protein is CAISEFRPQGYEQYF. The chain has TRBV10-3 and TRBJ2-7; checking the TCRdb D call of TRBD1 is not possible without DNA. CDR1 ENHRY and CDR2 SYGVKD come from the germline V gene. The CDR3 spans 15 residues.

This chain joins TRBV19 and TRBJ1-1; TCRdb picks TRBD1, but there is no DNA to check that call. The CDR3 consists of 13 residues. Looked up from germline, CDR1 is LNHDA and CDR2 is SQIVND (reference sequence). The CDR3 region is CASRDRDDTEAFF.

V gene TRBV6-4 combines with J gene TRBJ2-3; the D gene TCRdb calls, TRBD2, cannot be checked with no DNA. This CDR3 has 13 residues. Germline V gene sequence: CDR1 MRHNA, CDR2 SNTAGT. The CDR3 reads CASSASGRDTQYF.

V gene TRBV29-1 combines with J gene TRBJ2-5; the D call of TRBD1 rests on TCRdb alone, since no DNA is present to check it. This CDR3 is built from 13 residues. Looked up from germline, CDR1 is SQVTM and CDR2 is ANQGSEA. The CDR3 loop is CSVERGAGETQYF.

The J gene is TRBJ2-1, the V gene TRBV6-2 or TRBV6-3; TCRdb proposes TRBD1, but this gene call is untestable without DNA. CDR1 and CDR2 (germline): MNHEY, SVGEGT. The CDR3 covers 13 residues. CDR3 residues: CASSPRGIIEQFF.

The rearrangement links TRBV15 to TRBJ2-7; TCRdb's D call, TRBD1, is unchecked because there is no DNA. This CDR3 is built from 15 residues. Per the germline V gene, CDR1 is LNHNV and CDR2 is YYDKDF (reference sequence). CDR3: CATSREGGGAEEQYF. Full variable domain (remainder filled in from reference TRBV15 and TRBJ2-7): DAMVIQNPRYQVTQFGKPVTLSCSQTLNHNVMYWYQQKSSQAPKLLFHYYDKDFNNEADTPDNFQSRRPNTSFCFLDIRSPGLGDTAMYLCATSREGGGAEEQYFGPGTRLTVT.

The chain recombines TRBV29-1 with TRBJ2-6. From germline, CDR1 is SQVTM and CDR2 ANQGSEA. The CDR3 totals 15 residues. CDR3 region: CSVEDWSSGANVLTF.

The V gene is TRBV6-4, the J gene TRBJ2-2; TCRdb outputs TRBD1, but without DNA this stays unchecked. Germline loops: CDR1 MRHNA, CDR2 SNTAGT. This CDR3 comprises 13 residues. CDR3 amino acids: CASSDGGAGELFF.

Here the CDR3 reads CASRSGTSGSGEQYF. The V gene is TRBV28, the J gene TRBJ2-7; TCRdb indicates TRBD2, and absent DNA this call remains unverified. This CDR3 is built from 15 residues. Germline CDR1 is MDHEN and CDR2 is SYDVKM.

V gene TRBV4-2 combines with J gene TRBJ2-2; TCRdb calls TRBD2, which cannot be checked without DNA. Germline V gives CDR1 LGHNA, CDR2 YNFKEQ. This CDR3 region has 19 residues. The CDR3 protein is CASGQPGTSGDTNTGELFF.

This chain connects TRBV10-3 to TRBJ2-7. The CDR3 runs to 14 residues. Germline V gene data show CDR1 as ENHRY and CDR2 as SYGVKD. The CDR3 protein is CAISDPEFSYEQYF.

The chain is built from TRBV29-1 and TRBJ2-7; no DNA is available, so the TRBD1 call from TCRdb remains unchecked. The CDR3 length is 14 residues. Germline CDR1 SQVTM, CDR2 ANQGSEA. CDR3 residues: CSVEGVGRENEQYF.

V gene TRBV7-9 combines with J gene TRBJ1-4; the TCRdb call, TRBD1, lacks DNA for checking. The CDR3 contains 19 residues. Per the germline V gene, CDR1 is SEHNR and CDR2 is FQNEAQ (reference sequence). CDR3 in amino acids: CASSTPHQGAHSPNEKLFF.

The rearrangement joins TRBV3-1 to TRBJ2-7. This CDR3 spans 14 amino acids. From germline, CDR1 is LGHDT and CDR2 YNNKEL (reference sequence). The CDR3 is CASSQDWGSYEQYF.

The chain carries TRBV29-1 and TRBJ1-3; TCRdb reports TRBD1, a call that lacks DNA to check it against. This CDR3 is built from 15 residues. CDR1 is SQVTM and CDR2 is ANQGSEA in the germline V gene. The CDR3 spells CSVEDLDRGGNTIYF.

V usage is TRBV7-2 and J usage is TRBJ1-4; TCRdb calls TRBD1, which cannot be checked without DNA. Germline loops: CDR1 SGHTA, CDR2 FQGNSA. The CDR3 runs to 15 residues. CDR3 protein: CASRSLGVTNEKLFF.

The chain employs TRBV7-9 and TRBJ1-2; the TCRdb call, TRBD1, lacks DNA for checking. CDR1 SEHNR and CDR2 FQNEAQ come from the germline V gene (reference sequence). The CDR3 totals 15 residues. The CDR3 sequence: CASSRINDRLYGYTF. The complete variable domain, with remaining parts taken from reference TRBV7-9 and TRBJ1-2, reads DTGVSQNPRHKITKRGQNVTFRCDPISEHNRLYWYRQTLGQGPEFLTYFQNEAQLEKSRLLSDRFSAERPKGSFSTLEIQRTEQGDSAMYLCASSRINDRLYGYTFGSGTRLTVV.

The chain combines TRBV20-1 with TRBJ2-7; the D call of TRBD2 rests on TCRdb alone, since no DNA is present to check it. This CDR3 comprises 14 residues. Looked up from germline, CDR1 is DFQATT and CDR2 is SNEGSKA (reference sequence). The CDR3 loop reads CSARGLADSYEQYF.

V gene TRBV29-1 combines with J gene TRBJ1-1; without DNA, the TCRdb call of TRBD1 cannot be checked. This CDR3 has 13 residues. CDR1 is SQVTM and CDR2 is ANQGSEA in the germline V gene. CDR3 in amino acids: CSVATGLNTEAFF.

The chain's CDR3 is CASSFSEGSGNTIYF. The chain has TRBV7-9 and TRBJ1-3. Germline assignment: CDR1 SEHNR and CDR2 FQNEAQ (reference sequence). The CDR3 is 15 amino acids.

This chain links TRBV29-1 with TRBJ2-2; the TCRdb call, TRBD1, lacks DNA for checking. Germline V CDR1 and CDR2: SQVTM, ANQGSEA. The CDR3 runs to 13 residues. The CDR3: CSVTERGAGELFF.